In its sample, the clone carrying this T cell receptor (beta chain) was seen many times. Its antigen is still unknown. This sample was taken from a study of T cells in Graves' hyperthyroidism and ophthalmopathy. Study results and caveats: Separating ophthalmopathy from stable hyperthyroidism was achieved by a 13 V-J model. Blood also showed most of the thyroid clonotypes that were expanded above 0.001.

RNA transcripts gave rise to amplified TCR beta CDR3 regions. A first-round RT-PCR of the TCR CDR3 used the HTBI primer set. TCRdb passed the multiplex PCR reads through MiXCR, listing each CDR3 protein once. The sample has fewer than 700,000 distinct CDR3 sequences, 17% seen once; the top ten hold roughly 18%. Input material: blood. This TCR came from a woman aged 18 to 35 with Graves' ophthalmopathy.

The DNA for the CDR3 is TGTGCCAGCAGCGGTTACAGGGGGCGTACTTTCGGGGAGCTGTTTTTT. Protein: CASSGYRGRTFGELFF. The chain carries TRBV9 and TRBJ2-2, with 9 nucleotides matching TRBD1. This CDR3 region has 16 residues. The V and J ends lost 3 bases and 7 bases, in that order; junction bases with no gene match: 10. Germline V gene sequence: CDR1 SGDLS, CDR2 YYNGEE.